The text below deals with one T cell receptor (beta chain). The data originate from a study of shared clonotypes between healthy human individuals. Clones were read by immunoSEQ multiplex PCR, and TCRdb kept only the in-frame ones, dropping some. Of about 2.3 million clones in the sample, approximately 95% were seen once. The V gene end was trimmed by 0 bases and the J gene end by 4 bases; junction bases not matched to a gene: 6. In germline, CDR1 is MGHRA, CDR2 YSYEKL. The CDR3 contains 17 residues. Sequenced input: naive CD4+ T cells from PBMCs. As for subset: CD45RA+ positively selected. This chain joins TRBV4-1 and TRBJ1-5; 10 nucleotides match TRBD1. The origin of this receptor is a man aged 18 to 30 in good health. Some clones in this sample may be carry-over from other donors' samples. For the CDR3, the DNA is TGCGCCAGCAGCCAAGAGGGACAGGGGTTGAGGAATCAGCCCCAGCATTTT. Protein sequence: CASSQEGQGLRNQPQHF.